These 32 T cell receptor beta chains were sequenced from one sample in a study of T cell responses to AZD1222 COVID-19 vaccine. The method was immunoSEQ multiplex PCR; TCRdb's version includes in-frame clones alone and lacks a portion of them. The top ten clones hold 5.1% of a sample with about 160,000 clones, approximately 94% of them seen once. Here the sequenced sample was peripheral blood, taken 28 days after the second AZD1222 dose. The receptors derive from an adult who received the AZD1222 COVID-19 vaccine.

The chain has TRBV25-1 and TRBJ1-5, with a possible D match to TRBD1 (6 bases). Looked up from germline, CDR1 is MGHDK and CDR2 is SYGVNS. This CDR3 comprises 13 residues. Trimming pared 4 bases from V and 6 bases from J, leaving 10 bases between. This chain's CDR3 is CASSGGGVQPQHF. CDR3 bases: TGTGCCAGCAGTGGTGGGGGCGTTCAGCCCCAGCATTTT.

This chain connects TRBV18 to TRBJ2-3; 10 nucleotides align to TRBD1. This CDR3 is built from 14 residues. After removal of 2 bases from V and 6 bases from J, the junction contained 2 bases not matched to a gene. CDR1 and CDR2 from the germline V gene are KGHSH and LQKENI. The CDR3 loop reads CASSPGTGADTQYF. The DNA of the CDR3 is TGTGCCAGCTCACCAGGGACAGGGGCCGATACGCAGTATTTT.

The CDR3 DNA reads as TGTGCCAGCTCACCCCCGGGACTAGCGGTTCTCACAGATACGCAGTATTTT. Its translation is CASSPPGLAVLTDTQYF. The rearrangement uses TRBV18 and TRBJ2-3; 11 bases map to TRBD2. V was pared by 3 bases and J by 2 bases, with 7 bases of the junction left unmatched. Germline V lookup: CDR1 KGHSH, CDR2 LQKENI. CDR3 size: 17 residues.

This sequence joins TRBV5-6 and TRBJ2-1; TRBD2 matches 8 bases. CDR1 SGHDT and CDR2 YYEEEE come from the germline V gene. V dropped 4 bases and J dropped 6; count of bases not matched to a gene: 15. There are 17 residues in the CDR3. The CDR3 here is CASSLPVGTRTINEQFF. In nucleotides, the CDR3 is TGTGCCAGCAGCCTACCCGTGGGGACTAGGACTATCAATGAGCAGTTCTTC. The variable domain in full, with the rest retrieved from reference TRBV5-6 and TRBJ2-1, is DAGVTQSPTHLIKTRGQQVTLRCSPKSGHDTVSWYQQALGQGPQFIFQYYEEEERQRGNFPDRFSGHQFPNYSSELNVNALLLGDSALYLCASSLPVGTRTINEQFFGPGTRLTVL.

J is TRBJ2-6 and V is TRBV6-1; the match to TRBD1 covers 7 bases. The CDR3 covers 17 residues. The V and J ends lost 4 bases and 0 bases, in that order; junction bases with no gene match: 6. The germline V gene encodes CDR1 MNHNS and CDR2 SASEGT. Here the CDR3 DNA reads TGTGCCAGCAGTGTTATGACAGGGCTCTCTGGGGCCAACGTCCTGACTTTC. It translates to CASSVMTGLSGANVLTF.

The rearrangement joins TRBV10-3 to TRBJ2-6; no clear D gene. The CDR3 is 16 residues long. Germline V CDR1 and CDR2: ENHRY, SYGVKD. Trimming cost V 3 bases and J 0 bases, with 9 bases left between them. This CDR3 reads CAISEGLTSGANVLTF. The CDR3 coding sequence is TGTGCCATCAGTGAAGGCCTCACCTCTGGGGCCAACGTCCTGACTTTC.

The V and J genes are TRBV7-6 and TRBJ1-4; the match to TRBD1 covers 8 bases. The CDR3 loop spans 15 amino acids. V gave up 5 bases and J gave up 13 bases; unmatched junction bases: 15. CDR1 SGHVS and CDR2 FNYEAQ come from the germline V gene. The CDR3 nucleotides read TGTGCCAGCAGCCCAACGTCCGGACAGGGTCGATTACTGTTTTTT. As protein: CASSPTSGQGRLLFF.

This chain joins TRBV30 and TRBJ2-1; D is uncertain. Trimming removed 2 bases at V and 5 bases at J, with 7 bases between. Germline CDR1 is GTSNPN and CDR2 is SVGIG (reference sequence). The CDR3 runs to 12 residues. This CDR3 reads CAWSQIDNEQFF. The CDR3 bases are TGTGCCTGGAGTCAAATCGACAATGAGCAGTTCTTC.

This clone was detected only a few times. This CDR3 is also generated by other DNA sequences in the sample. The chain combines TRBV19 with TRBJ2-7; 9 bases map to TRBD1. CDR1 and CDR2 from the germline V gene are LNHDA and SQIVND (reference sequence). The CDR3 has 14 residues. The V and J ends lost 4 bases and 1 base, in that order; junction bases with no gene match: 2. CDR3 in amino acids: CASSTGTGSYEQYF. The CDR3 DNA reads as TGTGCCAGTAGTACCGGGACAGGGTCCTACGAGCAGTACTTC.

V gene TRBV3-1 (or the pseudogene TRBV3-2) combines with J gene TRBJ2-3; 12 bases map to TRBD2. The CDR3 is 17 amino acids. The V gene's germline CDR1 is LGHDT and CDR2 YNNKEL (reference sequence). The V gene end was trimmed by 0 bases and the J gene end by 4 bases; junction bases not matched to a gene: 5. For the CDR3, the DNA is TGTGCCAGCAGCCAAGATCGACTAGCGGGAGAGGCAGATACGCAGTATTTT. Its protein product is CASSQDRLAGEADTQYF.

Written as DNA, the CDR3 is TGTGCCAGCTTTAGGGGGACAGCTGAAGCTTTCTTT. It encodes CASFRGTAEAFF. This chain joins TRBV28 and TRBJ1-1; 7 positions agree with TRBD1. Germline V lookup: CDR1 MDHEN, CDR2 SYDVKM. The J segment lost 6 bases and the V segment lost 8 bases, leaving 6 bases of the junction unmatched. CDR3 length: 12 residues.

The V and J genes are TRBV6-5 and TRBJ2-3; D gene ambiguous. This CDR3 is 14 amino acids long. Trimming removed 8 bases at V and 1 base at J, with 13 bases between. In germline, CDR1 is MNHEY, CDR2 SVGAGI. The CDR3 reads CASLLPVGTDTQYF. In DNA form, the CDR3 reads TGTGCCAGCTTGCTCCCCGTAGGCACAGATACGCAGTATTTT.

This chain joins TRBV30 and TRBJ1-3; TRBD1 matches 7 bases. The CDR3 covers 12 residues. The ends lost 8 bases at V and 9 bases at J; junction bases unmatched: 10. CDR1 GTSNPN and CDR2 SVGIG come from the germline V gene (reference sequence). The CDR3 DNA sequence: TGTGCCAGGGACAGTAGATCGGGCACCATATATTTT. The encoded protein is CARDSRSGTIYF.

DNA for the CDR3: TGTGCCAGCAGCTTTCAACAGAACACTGAAGCTTTCTTT. This gives the protein CASSFQQNTEAFF. The V gene is TRBV5-6, the J gene TRBJ1-1; no clear D. The CDR3 is made up of 13 amino acids. V lost 2 bases to trimming and J lost 1 base, with 6 bases between them. CDR1 is SGHDT, CDR2 YYEEEE, per germline.

The genes are TRBV6-6 and TRBJ2-7; unclear D gene. This CDR3 comprises 14 residues. Germline V CDR1 and CDR2: MNHNY, SVGAGI (reference sequence). Trimming shortened V by 2 bases and J by 5 bases, and 13 bases separated the two germline ends. Written as DNA, the CDR3 is TGTGCCAGCAGTTACGATGGTGCAACCCACGAGCAGTACTTC. Encoded protein: CASSYDGATHEQYF.

The CDR3 bases are TGTGCCAGCAGTTACGGGCGGAAGGGTGAAAAACTGTTTTTT. The encoded protein is CASSYGRKGEKLFF. The gene calls are TRBV6-5 and TRBJ1-4, with no clear D. Germline V gives CDR1 MNHEY, CDR2 SVGAGI. Trimming left V 2 bases short and J 7 bases short, with 11 bases between. The CDR3 covers 14 residues.

The V call is TRBV29-1, the J call TRBJ1-1; no clear D. The length of the CDR3 is 11 residues. Looked up from germline, CDR1 is SQVTM and CDR2 is ANQGSEA. For the CDR3, the DNA is TGCATCGGACGGGAGAACACTGAAGCTTTCTTT. Translating gives CIGRENTEAFF.

The rearrangement links TRBV6-5 to TRBJ2-2; perhaps D is TRBD1 or TRBD2 (5 bases each). This CDR3 comprises 13 residues. Trimming pared 6 bases from V and 6 bases from J, leaving 11 bases between. Per germline, CDR1 MNHEY and CDR2 SVGAGI. Here the CDR3 DNA reads TGTGCCAGCAGCGTCGTGGGGGCCGGGGAGCTGTTTTTT. Translating it yields CASSVVGAGELFF.

V usage is TRBV25-1 and J usage is TRBJ2-7; D remains unclear. Deletions cut 2 bases from V and 6 bases from J, with 11 bases between. CDR1 and CDR2 from the germline V gene are MGHDK and SYGVNS. The CDR3 totals 13 residues. CDR3 sequence reads: CASSEALRAEQYF. DNA for the CDR3: TGTGCCAGCAGTGAAGCTCTACGAGCCGAGCAGTACTTC.

CDR3 sequence reads: CASSAGQGGSQPQHF. In DNA, the CDR3 is TGTGCCAGCAGTGCCGGACAGGGAGGGAGTCAGCCCCAGCATTTT. The chain is built from TRBV6-2 or TRBV6-3 and TRBJ1-5; TRBD1 agrees at 8 bases. The CDR3 contains 15 residues. CDR1 is MNHEY, CDR2 SVGEGT, per germline. The trim removed 5 bases at V and 6 bases at J, leaving 9 bases unmatched.

CDR3 loop: CASSLVGLPYEQYF. The CDR3 DNA reads TGTGCCAGCAGCTTAGTGGGTTTACCTTACGAGCAGTACTTC. The genes are TRBV7-2 and TRBJ2-7; D not certain. V lost 1 base and J 4 bases, leaving 11 bases between the germline ends. The CDR3 length is 14 residues. Germline CDR1 SGHTA, CDR2 FQGNSA.

V gene TRBV7-2 combines with J gene TRBJ2-3, with TRBD2 matching over 8 bases. Trimming removed 0 bases from V and 1 base from J; junction bases left unmatched: 9. Germline assignment: CDR1 SGHTA and CDR2 FQGNSA. CDR3 length: 18 residues. The CDR3 here is CASSLAAGVFFGTDTQYF. DNA for the CDR3: TGTGCCAGCAGCTTAGCAGCGGGAGTTTTCTTCGGCACAGATACGCAGTATTTT. Filled out from reference TRBV7-2 and TRBJ2-3, the complete variable domain reads GAGVSQSPSNKVTEKGKDVELRCDPISGHTALYWYRQSLGQGLEFLIYFQGNSAPDKSGLPSDRFSAERTGGSVSTLTIQRTQQEDSAVYLCASSLAAGVFFGTDTQYFGPGTRLTVL.

The chain joins TRBV10-3 to TRBJ2-1; the match to TRBD2 covers 11 bases. With 0 bases clipped from V and 9 bases from J, the junction kept 7 bases outside the gene matches. The CDR3 loop spans 16 amino acids. The germline gives CDR1 ENHRY, CDR2 SYGVKD. The CDR3 sequence is CAISESGTSGFGEQFF. CDR3 nucleotides: TGTGCCATCAGTGAGTCCGGGACTAGCGGCTTCGGTGAGCAGTTCTTC.

The chain couples TRBV25-1 to TRBJ2-7; D gene ambiguous. V lost 11 bases and J lost 0, with 17 bases in between. CDR3 length: 14 amino acids. Germline CDR1 reads MGHDK; CDR2 reads SYGVNS. CDR3 sequence reads: CAARLDKSSYEQYF. CDR3 sequence (DNA): TGTGCCGCCCGGTTAGACAAGAGCTCCTACGAGCAGTACTTC.

The chain recombines TRBV6-1 with TRBJ2-3; D gene ambiguous. V was shortened by 1 base and J by 4 bases, with 6 bases between the two germline ends. Germline-derived CDR1 and CDR2 are MNHNS and SASEGT. CDR3 size: 13 residues. The CDR3 bases are TGTGCCAGCAGTGAAGTAGCCTCAGATACGCAGTATTTT. Encoded protein: CASSEVASDTQYF.

V and J are TRBV7-3 and TRBJ1-2, with TRBD1 matching over 7 bases. Germline V gene sequence: CDR1 SGHTA, CDR2 FQGTGA. Unmatched junction bases numbered 9, after V lost 4 bases and J lost 1 base. The CDR3 loop spans 16 amino acids. As DNA, the CDR3 is TGTGCCAGCAGCTCATCAAACAGGGGACGTAACTATGGCTACACCTTC. Its translation: CASSSSNRGRNYGYTF.

The table lists this clone with a count of one. The chain couples TRBV6-2 or TRBV6-3 to TRBJ1-1; possible D gene TRBD1, 5 bases. The CDR3 loop spans 16 amino acids. The ends were cut back, 5 bases at V and 3 bases at J, with 19 bases in the middle. Germline V CDR1 and CDR2: MNHEY, SVGEGT. CDR3 nucleotide sequence: TGTGCCAGCAGTCCCATTCAGGGACCGTTGGACACTGAAGCTTTCTTT. Amino acids: CASSPIQGPLDTEAFF.

V and J are TRBV30 and TRBJ1-2, with D possibly being TRBD1 (5 bases). This CDR3 contains 15 residues. The V gene's germline CDR1 is GTSNPN and CDR2 SVGIG (reference sequence). V lost 0 bases, J lost 4 bases, and 15 bases lay in between. CDR3 sequence reads: CAWSVQGVFGYGYTF. In DNA, the CDR3 is TGTGCCTGGAGTGTACAAGGGGTGTTCGGCTATGGCTACACCTTC.

The chain recombines TRBV6-5 with TRBJ2-3; D unresolved. CDR1 is MNHEY, CDR2 SVGAGI, per germline. V was shortened by 0 bases and J by 2 bases, with 6 bases between the two germline ends. The CDR3 is 14 residues long. The CDR3 sequence is CASSYSGSTDTQYF. The CDR3 DNA is TGTGCCAGCAGTTACTCCGGGTCCACAGATACGCAGTATTTT.

V gene TRBV10-3 combines with J gene TRBJ1-2; D is unresolved. The CDR3 length is 12 residues. Trimming took off 5 bases at V and 6 bases at J, with 10 bases between the two ends. Germline CDR1 and CDR2: ENHRY and SYGVKD. The CDR3 DNA sequence: TGTGCCATCAGTTCTTCAGTGGATGGCTACACCTTC. Protein sequence: CAISSSVDGYTF.

The J gene is TRBJ1-1, the V gene TRBV7-3, with D unclear. The CDR3 spans 15 residues. In germline, CDR1 is SGHTA, CDR2 FQGTGA. The V end lost 5 bases, the J end lost 1 base, and 14 bases lay between the germline ends. Here the CDR3 reads CASSQGGDPNTEAFF. CDR3 DNA: TGTGCCAGCAGCCAAGGCGGCGACCCGAACACTGAAGCTTTCTTT.

The chain employs TRBV7-9 and TRBJ2-7, with 8 bases matching TRBD1. V lost 5 bases, J lost 3 bases, and 12 bases stayed unmatched. The germline V gene has CDR1 SEHNR and CDR2 FQNEAQ (reference sequence). The CDR3 is made up of 16 amino acids. The CDR3 spells CASSPRPGTGFYEQYF. In nucleotides, the CDR3 is TGTGCCAGCAGCCCCCGTCCCGGGACAGGTTTCTACGAGCAGTACTTC.